What follows is one T cell receptor (beta chain) and its context. Antigen unknown. This specimen comes from a study of cytomegalovirus exposure and HLA in healthy donors. The overall study: Researchers previously reported finding fewer than 140 million unique TCR beta sequences from some 180 million T cells. For the approximately 400 genotyped donors, about 79% fell within the Caucasian-associated ancestry cluster. Points from the study as a whole: Beyond CMV serostatus, there was no information to go on about immune exposure.

Germline CDR1 is SGHRS and CDR2 is YFSETQ. Trimming took off 0 bases at V and 1 base at J, with 13 bases between the two ends. This CDR3 region has 16 residues. Both 60 Vbeta primers and 13 Jbeta primers went into the PCR. Clones were sequenced by immunoSEQ multiplex PCR, and TCRdb holds only the in-frame ones, with some missing. The sample records 150,000 to 200,000 clones, over 70% being singletons. This clonotype was obtained from a man between 45 and 60 years old in good health and CMV-seropositive. This chain links TRBV5-1 with TRBJ2-5; D call uncertain. The sequencing input was PBMCs. CDR3: CASSLDPGGPQETQYF. The DNA of the CDR3 is TGCGCCAGCAGCTTGGATCCGGGTGGCCCCCAAGAGACCCAGTACTTC.